Shown below are 32 T cell receptor beta chains from a single sample sequenced in a study of T cells in Graves' hyperthyroidism and ophthalmopathy. Amplified TCR beta CDR3 regions derived from RNA transcripts. RT-PCR in the first round (using the HTBI primer set) targeted the TCR CDR3. TCRdb processed the multiplex PCR reads anew with MiXCR; each CDR3 protein has one entry. The sample lists approximately 400,000 distinct CDR3 sequences, roughly 13% occurring once. Sequences were obtained from blood. The receptors come from a man in his forties or fifties with Graves' ophthalmopathy.

Only a few counts were recorded for this clonotype. This chain connects TRBV5-1 to TRBJ2-3; 7 bases align to TRBD1. Trimming removed 7 bases from V and 3 bases from J; junction bases left unmatched: 5. The CDR3 has 13 residues. The germline gives CDR1 SGHRS, CDR2 YFSETQ. The DNA for the CDR3 is TGCGCCAGCCAACCGGGACAGACAGATACGCAGTATTTT. It yields the protein CASQPGQTDTQYF.

The table lists this clonotype with many counts. The J gene is TRBJ2-7, the V gene TRBV13; TRBD1 agrees at 7 bases. Germline-derived CDR1 and CDR2 are PRHDT and FYEKMQ (reference sequence). V was pared by 1 base and J by 6 bases, with 12 bases of the junction left unmatched. The CDR3 spans 16 residues. CDR3 DNA sequence: TGTGCCAGCAGCTTAGAGTCGAGACAGGGCTCGGGCGAGCAGTACTTC. This gives the protein CASSLESRQGSGEQYF.

This chain joins TRBV11-2 and TRBJ2-7, with TRBD2 identical over 12 bases. The CDR3 is 15 residues long. J gave up 2 bases and V 3 bases, and 2 bases lay outside the gene matches. CDR1 SGHAT and CDR2 FQNNGV come from the germline V gene. CDR3 bases: TGTGCCAGCAGCTTTCCTAGCGGGAGGGCCTACGAGCAGTACTTC. This encodes CASSFPSGRAYEQYF.

The genes are TRBV11-3 and TRBJ1-1; 10 bases map to TRBD1. Germline CDR1 SGHNT, CDR2 YENEEA. V was clipped by 11 bases and J by 8 bases; unmatched bases: 17. The CDR3 is 15 amino acids. This CDR3 reads CAVGGTGDIWNEAFF. DNA of the CDR3: TGTGCCGTGGGTGGGACAGGGGACATTTGGAACGAAGCTTTCTTT.

This chain joins TRBV12-3 or TRBV12-4 and TRBJ2-2; maybe TRBD2 (6 bases). The ends were cut back, 8 bases at V and 2 bases at J, with 15 bases in the middle. This CDR3 comprises 15 residues. CDR3 DNA: TGTGCCAGCGGCTGGAGGGGCCAAAACACCGGGGAGCTGTTTTTT. Its protein is CASGWRGQNTGELFF.

This clonotype was seen repeatedly, ten times or more. The gene calls are TRBV5-1 and TRBJ2-3, with unresolved D. CDR1 is SGHRS and CDR2 is YFSETQ in the germline V gene. Trimming pared 2 bases from V and 6 bases from J, leaving 7 bases between. The CDR3 spans 12 residues. The CDR3 region has the DNA TGCGCCAGCAGCTTAGAGAGGGATACGCAGTATTTT. Protein sequence: CASSLERDTQYF.

This clonotype was counted between two and nine times. The V call is TRBV19, the J call TRBJ1-6; 7 bases agree with TRBD1. This CDR3 spans 15 amino acids. Germline V CDR1 and CDR2: LNHDA, SQIVND (reference sequence). V shed 5 bases, J shed 7 bases, and the junction held 8 bases outside the gene matches. CDR3 nucleotides: TGTGCCAGTAGTGCCACAGGGGTCGGAAATTCACCCCTCCACTTT. Its translation is CASSATGVGNSPLHF.

To note about this clonotype: A read error may explain this, as a much larger clone is one base away. The chain has TRBV4-1 and TRBJ1-2; possibly TRBD1 for D (5 bases). V was clipped by 3 bases and J by 0 bases, with 14 bases between them. The CDR3 spans 16 residues. The germline V gene encodes CDR1 MGHRA and CDR2 YSYEKL. CDR3 DNA: TGCGCCAGCAGCCATAGGGCAGGGAGCCCTAACTATGGCTACACCTTC. Amino acids: CASSHRAGSPNYGYTF.

This clonotype has a count of ten or more. V usage is TRBV6-1 and J usage is TRBJ2-5, with D maybe TRBD1 (5 bases). With 4 bases removed from V and 3 bases from J, the gap between germline ends came to 15 bases. Germline CDR1 is MNHNS and CDR2 is SASEGT. The CDR3 has 15 residues. The chain's CDR3 is CASSVLGPSKETQYF. The CDR3 DNA reads TGTGCCAGCAGTGTTTTGGGGCCCTCCAAAGAGACCCAGTACTTC.

This clonotype was found many times. V is TRBV6-1 and J is TRBJ1-6; 7 nucleotides align to TRBD1. CDR1 and CDR2 (germline): MNHNS, SASEGT. The CDR3 is made up of 14 amino acids. The V segment lost 3 bases and the J segment 10 bases; nucleotides outside the gene matches: 6. For the CDR3, the DNA is TGTGCCAGCAGTGAGTGGGACAGCGGATCACCCCTCCACTTT. Residues: CASSEWDSGSPLHF.

This clonotype has ten or more counts. The junction departs from germline at one end; a sequencing error may be responsible. V and J are TRBV7-9 and TRBJ2-7, with unresolved D. CDR1 is SEHNR, CDR2 FQNEAQ, per germline (reference sequence). The CDR3 contains 14 residues. The CDR3 is CASSLDANMHEQCF. In DNA, the CDR3 is TGTGCCAGCAGCTTAGATGCCAACATGCACGAGCAGTGCTTC.

This clonotype was detected many times. The chain has TRBV20-1 and TRBJ2-1; 9 bases fit TRBD2. Germline V CDR1 and CDR2: DFQATT, SNEGSKA (reference sequence). V was clipped by 3 bases and J by 9 bases; unmatched bases: 12. The CDR3 extends over 15 amino acids. CDR3 sequence (DNA): TGCAGTGCTAGGGTAGCGGGAGACTTTTCACCTGAGCAGTTCTTC. As protein: CSARVAGDFSPEQFF.

This clonotype was picked up a small number of times. The rearrangement uses TRBV5-1 and TRBJ1-1; no reliable D call. The CDR3 is 14 residues long. The V end lost 4 bases, the J end lost 5 bases, and 15 bases lay between the germline ends. Germline CDR1 and CDR2: SGHRS and YFSETQ. CDR3 loop: CASSPDRASTEAFF. The DNA for the CDR3 is TGCGCCAGCAGCCCAGACCGGGCGTCGACTGAAGCTTTCTTT.

The chain employs TRBV29-1 and TRBJ2-7; D perhaps matches TRBD1 (6 bases). The germline gives CDR1 SQVTM, CDR2 ANQGSEA. V was shortened by 4 bases and J by 6 bases, with 7 bases between the two germline ends. This CDR3 has 10 amino acids. CDR3 residues: CSVGGLEQYF. Written as DNA, the CDR3 is TGCAGCGTTGGGGGGCTCGAGCAGTACTTC.

This clonotype appeared many times. The chain has TRBV5-1 and TRBJ1-3; D perhaps matches TRBD1 (6 bases). From germline, CDR1 is SGHRS and CDR2 YFSETQ. The ends were cut back, 3 bases at V and 0 bases at J, with 16 bases in the middle. The CDR3 contains 17 residues. The CDR3 region has the DNA TGCGCCAGCAGCTCTGATGGGGGCTCAGTCTCTGGAAACACCATATATTTT. As protein: CASSSDGGSVSGNTIYF.

The CDR3 here is CASRPRGHSYNEQFF. CDR3 DNA: TGTGCCAGCAGGCCCCGGGGGCACTCCTACAATGAGCAGTTCTTC. The genes are TRBV12-3 or TRBV12-4 and TRBJ2-1; D possibly matches TRBD1 or TRBD2 (6 bases each). The CDR3 has 15 residues. Trimming shortened V by 6 bases and J by 0 bases, and 12 bases separated the two germline ends.

The CDR3 region is CATWGTYSYEQYF. CDR3 sequence (DNA): TGTGCCACCTGGGGGACTTACTCCTACGAGCAGTACTTC. The chain carries TRBV24-1 and TRBJ2-7; TRBD2 is a possible D gene (6 bases). This CDR3 comprises 13 residues. V was cut by 9 bases and J by 0 bases, with 11 bases left in between. Germline CDR1 KGHDR, CDR2 SFDVKD.

This clonotype was counted many times. The chain employs TRBV12-3 or TRBV12-4 and TRBJ2-1, with D tentatively TRBD2 (5 bases). CDR3 length: 10 amino acids. Trimming took 7 bases from V and 14 from J, leaving 12 bases between them. Here the CDR3 reads CASKGELEFF. In DNA, the CDR3 is TGTGCCAGCAAGGGAGAGCTTGAGTTCTTC.

This clonotype was detected many times. This chain joins TRBV2 and TRBJ2-7; 12 positions agree with TRBD2. This CDR3 has 14 residues. From germline, CDR1 is SNHLY and CDR2 FYNNEI. V gave up 9 bases and J gave up 7 bases; unmatched junction bases: 10. Here the CDR3 DNA reads TGTGCCAGTACGACTAGCGGGAGTTCTCGGGAGCAGTACTTC. As protein: CASTTSGSSREQYF. Variable domain in full (rest from reference TRBV2 and TRBJ2-7): EPEVTQTPSHQVTQMGQEVILRCVPISNHLYFYWYRQILGQKVEFLVSFYNNEISEKSEIFDDQFSVERPDGSNFTLKIRSTKLEDSAMYFCASTTSGSSREQYFGPGTRLTVT.

The CDR3, as DNA: TGTGCCAGCAGCCGAGGTCCGCGACTAGTTGGGACAGATACGCAGTATTTT. Its protein product is CASSRGPRLVGTDTQYF. The chain carries TRBV27 and TRBJ2-3, with a weak D call TRBD2 (6 bases). Trimming left V 6 bases short and J 3 bases short, with 22 bases between. CDR1 MNHEY and CDR2 SMNVEV come from the germline V gene (reference sequence). There are 17 residues in the CDR3.

This CDR3 is CASKYLAGAGPGELFF. CDR3 sequence (DNA): TGTGCCAGCAAGTATTTAGCGGGAGCTGGGCCCGGGGAGCTGTTTTTT. The chain joins TRBV11-1 to TRBJ2-2; 9 positions match TRBD2. V was pared by 7 bases and J by 6 bases, with 12 bases of the junction left unmatched. This CDR3 is built from 16 residues. Germline CDR1 reads SGHAT; CDR2 reads FQDESV (reference sequence).

This clonotype was counted between two and nine times. The chain links TRBV6-1 to TRBJ2-5; D may be TRBD1 (7 bases). This CDR3 has 14 amino acids. Germline CDR1 MNHNS, CDR2 SASEGT. V shed 5 bases and J shed 2 bases, with 12 bases lying between them. The CDR3 nucleotides are TGTGCCAGCAGTAGACAGGGAGGTCAAGAGACCCAGTACTTC. Its protein product is CASSRQGGQETQYF.

The sample holds many counts of this clonotype. The chain couples TRBV5-1 to TRBJ2-1, with unresolved D. From germline, CDR1 is SGHRS and CDR2 YFSETQ. This CDR3 is 14 amino acids long. V was cut by 0 bases and J by 8 bases, with 12 bases left in between. As DNA, the CDR3 is TGCGCCAGCAGCTTGGTTCCTACGGCCCATGAGCAGTTCTTC. It encodes CASSLVPTAHEQFF.

At least ten counts were recorded for this clonotype. CDR3 loop: CSAFGLAGYEQYF. The CDR3 DNA reads as TGCAGTGCTTTTGGACTAGCGGGCTACGAGCAGTACTTC. V gene TRBV20-1 combines with J gene TRBJ2-7; 11 nucleotides align to TRBD2. The CDR3 is 13 amino acids. With 5 bases clipped from V and 3 bases from J, the junction kept 3 bases outside the gene matches. Germline V gene data show CDR1 as DFQATT and CDR2 as SNEGSKA (reference sequence).

The gene calls are TRBV2 and TRBJ1-5; 7 bases agree with TRBD1. The CDR3 has 13 residues. Losses at the gene ends were 8 bases for V and 0 bases for J; bases not matched to a gene: 1. The V gene's germline CDR1 is SNHLY and CDR2 FYNNEI. CDR3 coding DNA: TGTGCCAGCGACAGGGTTAGCAATCAGCCCCAGCATTTT. Translation gives CASDRVSNQPQHF.

In this sample, this clonotype turned up a few times. An end of the junction differs from the germline gene, which may be a read error. The chain is built from TRBV18 and TRBJ1-1; the D gene is possibly TRBD1 (6 bases). This CDR3 spans 17 amino acids. Germline-derived CDR1 and CDR2 are KGHSH and LQKENI. The CDR3 loop is CASFRDRQATFNTKAFF. The DNA of the CDR3 is TGTGCCAGCTTCAGAGACCGACAGGCGACTTTTAACACTAAAGCTTTCTTT.

This clonotype was picked up many times. This chain joins TRBV6-1 and TRBJ1-1; tentatively, D is TRBD1 (6 bases). V was pared by 5 bases and J by 6 bases, with 19 bases between. CDR1 MNHNS and CDR2 SASEGT come from the germline V gene. CDR3 length: 15 residues. The CDR3 bases are TGTGCCAGCAGTTATTACCCCCGGACAGACCCTGAAGCTTTCTTT. Translated: CASSYYPRTDPEAFF.

This clonotype occurred many times. The chain employs TRBV12-3 or TRBV12-4 and TRBJ2-7; the match to TRBD1 covers 7 bases. V lost 6 bases and J lost 3; bases outside the gene matches: 8. The CDR3 consists of 14 residues. Here the CDR3 reads CASSRSGTDYEQYF. CDR3 in DNA: TGTGCCAGCAGCAGATCCGGGACAGACTACGAGCAGTACTTC.

This clonotype was counted a few times. The chain uses TRBV7-2 and TRBJ2-2; possibly TRBD2 for D (6 bases). Per germline, CDR1 SGHTA and CDR2 FQGNSA. V shed 0 bases and J shed 5 bases, with 10 bases lying between them. The CDR3 runs 15 residues. The CDR3 reads CASSLASGTTGELFF. CDR3 DNA sequence: TGTGCCAGCAGCTTAGCTAGCGGAACTACCGGGGAGCTGTTTTTT.

With regard to this clonotype: This may come from a read error, since a much larger clone is one base off. The conserved phenylalanine or tryptophan is not found at the CDR3 terminus, so this likely reflects a read error. The chain employs TRBV7-8 and TRBJ1-2, with TRBD1 as a possible D gene (6 bases). Germline V gene sequence: CDR1 SGHVS, CDR2 FQNEAQ. CDR3 length: 14 amino acids. The V and J ends lost 1 base and 6 bases respectively, with 12 bases between them. The CDR3: CASSLGLQGDGYTS. DNA of the CDR3: TGTGCCAGCAGCTTAGGGCTACAGGGAGATGGCTACACCTCC.

This clonotype was found a few times. Here the CDR3 reads CASSKQGDEQYF. The CDR3 nucleotides are TGTGCCAGCAGTAAACAGGGGGACGAGCAGTACTTC. The rearrangement uses TRBV12-3 or TRBV12-4 and TRBJ2-7; 8 bases are shared with TRBD1. Trimming at V came to 5 bases and at J to 5 bases, leaving 2 bases not matched to a gene. The CDR3 runs to 12 residues.

This clonotype occurred a few times. The V call is TRBV29-1, the J call TRBJ1-2; D remains unclear. V was clipped by 4 bases and J by 8 bases, with 8 bases between them. This CDR3 is built from 10 residues. Per the germline V gene, CDR1 is SQVTM and CDR2 is ANQGSEA. The CDR3 loop reads CSVAEAGYTF. The CDR3 coding sequence is TGCAGCGTTGCTGAGGCCGGCTACACCTTC. Full variable domain (remainder filled in from reference TRBV29-1 and TRBJ1-2): SAVISQKPSRDICQRGTSLTIQCQVDSQVTMMFWYRQQPGQSLTLIATANQGSEATYESGFVIDKFPISRPNLTFSTLTVSNMSPEDSSIYLCSVAEAGYTFGSGTRLTVV.